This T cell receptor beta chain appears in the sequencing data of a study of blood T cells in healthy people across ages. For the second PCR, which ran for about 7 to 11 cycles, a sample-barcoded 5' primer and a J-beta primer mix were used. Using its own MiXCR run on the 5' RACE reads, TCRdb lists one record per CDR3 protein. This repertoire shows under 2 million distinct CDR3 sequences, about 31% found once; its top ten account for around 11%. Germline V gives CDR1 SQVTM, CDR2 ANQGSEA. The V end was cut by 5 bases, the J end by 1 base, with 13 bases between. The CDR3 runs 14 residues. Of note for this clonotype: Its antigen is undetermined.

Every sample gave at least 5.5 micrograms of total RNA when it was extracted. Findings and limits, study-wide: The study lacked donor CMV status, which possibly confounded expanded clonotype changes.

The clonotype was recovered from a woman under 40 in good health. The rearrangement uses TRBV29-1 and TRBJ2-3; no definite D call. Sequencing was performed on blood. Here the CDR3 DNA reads TGCAGCGTTCGTGTTTACCCGGGCACAGATACGCAGTATTTT. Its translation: CSVRVYPGTDTQYF.